Following are 5 T cell receptor beta chains from one sample sequenced in a study of T cells in Graves' hyperthyroidism and ophthalmopathy. Amplification of TCR beta CDR3 regions was performed using RNA transcripts as template. The TCR CDR3 first-round RT-PCR relied on the HTBI primer set. TCRdb passed the multiplex PCR reads through MiXCR, listing each CDR3 protein once. This sample has 200,000 to 250,000 distinct CDR3 sequences; more than 20% occur once, and the top ten carry roughly 32%. The specimen was blood. These receptors were obtained from a woman between 40 and 50 years old with Graves' ophthalmopathy.

This clonotype appeared many times. J is TRBJ2-7 and V is TRBV2; D perhaps matches TRBD1 (7 bases). Trimming pared 7 bases from V and 7 bases from J, leaving 26 bases between. In germline, CDR1 is SNHLY, CDR2 FYNNEI. CDR3 length: 16 amino acids. The CDR3 reads CASNPRSGATGWEQYF. CDR3 nucleotide sequence: TGTGCCAGCAACCCACGTTCGGGAGCGACAGGGTGGGAGCAGTACTTC.

In this sample, this clonotype turned up many times. V usage is TRBV5-1 and J usage is TRBJ2-2; the D is unclear. Germline-derived CDR1 and CDR2 are SGHRS and YFSETQ. V was trimmed by 1 base and J by 7 bases, leaving 17 bases between them. This CDR3 spans 16 amino acids. CDR3: CASSLQPSLGFGELFF. The CDR3, as DNA: TGCGCCAGCAGCTTGCAGCCAAGCCTGGGATTCGGGGAGCTGTTTTTT.

The chain has TRBV2 and TRBJ2-6, with D maybe TRBD2 (5 bases). The CDR3 extends over 15 amino acids. V lost 7 bases and J 1 base, leaving 11 bases between the germline ends. The germline gives CDR1 SNHLY, CDR2 FYNNEI. In DNA form, the CDR3 reads TGTGCCAGCACGGAGGAGACTTCTGGGGCCAACGTCCTGACTTTC. It encodes CASTEETSGANVLTF.

This clonotype was recorded many times. The rearrangement joins TRBV30 to TRBJ2-4, with a tentative D call TRBD2 (6 bases). The CDR3 extends over 15 amino acids. Germline V gives CDR1 GTSNPN, CDR2 SVGIG (reference sequence). V lost 3 bases and J 0 bases, leaving 12 bases between the germline ends. CDR3 DNA: TGTGCCTGGAGAAGGGGAGGAGTAGCCAAAAACATTCAGTACTTC. Residues: CAWRRGGVAKNIQYF.

The chain is built from TRBV20-1 and TRBJ2-5; D gene ambiguous. Germline loops: CDR1 DFQATT, CDR2 SNEGSKA (reference sequence). V was cut by 1 base and J by 5 bases, with 17 bases left in between. CDR3 size: 15 residues. This chain's CDR3 is CSARVPGGILETQYF. In DNA, the CDR3 is TGCAGTGCTAGAGTCCCTGGTGGGATATTGGAGACCCAGTACTTC.